This section outlines one T cell receptor (beta chain) sequence together with its context. Antigen specificity is unknown. The same CDR3 arises from other DNA sequences in this sample as well. This sample was taken from a study of cytomegalovirus exposure and HLA in healthy donors. Study-level background: The 95 million to 120 million unique TCR beta sequences, from about 179 million T cells, were found by an earlier analysis.

The germline CDR1 and CDR2 sequences are SGHRS and YFSETQ. The CDR3 consists of 12 residues. V lost 4 bases, J lost 1 base, and 5 bases lay in between. The PCR made use of 60 Vbeta and 13 Jbeta primers. Profiling relied on immunoSEQ multiplex PCR, and the TCRdb table lists in-frame clones only, not all of them. This table holds over 100,000 clones, around 77% found once. Regarding the study as a whole: Some TCR beta chains (164 of them) were listed as cytomegalovirus-associated.

The J gene is TRBJ2-5, the V gene TRBV5-1; D is ambiguous. Sequenced: PBMCs. The source of this sequence is a man aged 40-49 years in good health and CMV-seropositive. CDR3 nucleotides: TGCGCCAGCAGCCTACTCCAAGAGACCCAGTACTTC. Translating it yields CASSLLQETQYF.